This T cell receptor (beta chain) was recovered during a study of beta chain features in type 1 diabetes. Across the study: No patient-donor differences in age, gender, total cells or subset yield. Points from the study as a whole: Compared to healthy donors, patients appeared to have naive, central memory and Treg TCRB repertoires that were more alike. Cells with high TCR expression could be over-represented by cDNA sequencing.

The sequenced template was cDNA made from the entire isolated RNA. Only in-frame clones appear in the TCRdb table, and some are missing; sequencing was by immunoSEQ multiplex PCR. In the table there are around 310,000 clones, about 10% of which are singletons. This CDR3 comprises 13 residues. Germline lookup yields CDR1 KGHSH and CDR2 LQKENI. V lost 1 base to trimming and J lost 8 bases, with 9 bases between them. This clone has just a few counts. Its antigen is still unknown. The chain employs TRBV18 and TRBJ2-4, with D possibly TRBD2 on 5 matching bases. The specimen was naive CD4+ T cells from blood. This sequence originates from a woman aged 30 to 39 in good health. CDR3 DNA sequence: TGTGCCAGCTCACCACAGGAGGTATACATTCAGTACTTC. This translates into CASSPQEVYIQYF.